This record concerns one TCR beta chain sequence. Its specificity is unknown. The data were obtained in a study of shared clonotypes between healthy human individuals. Study-wide results and limits: The diversity represented, both genetic and in exposure history, was limited by few donors. Sharing across a handful of donors was seen in around 5.1% of naive CD4 clonotypes.

Assay: immunoSEQ multiplex PCR; the TCRdb copy retains only in-frame clones and omits some. The profile shows over 1.4 million clones, 95% to 97% of them singletons. Donors comprised healthy HIV-negative adults lacking recent acute infections or vaccinations. Researchers partitioned CD4+ cells into CD45RA+ naive and CD45RA-negative memory subsets. CDR3 length equals 14 residues. Germline CDR1 SGHNT, CDR2 YYREEE (reference sequence). V shed 3 bases, J shed 2 bases, and the junction held 2 bases outside the gene matches. The sequenced sample was naive CD4+ T cells sorted from blood. Subset given: CD45RA+ positively selected. This TCR derives from a young man in good health. The chain recombines TRBV5-4 with TRBJ2-7, with TRBD1 identical over 10 bases. The CDR3 DNA reads as TGTGCCAGCAGCTCGGACAGGGGGACCTACGAGCAGTACTTC. Amino acids: CASSSDRGTYEQYF.